This TCR beta chain was observed in a study of beta chain features in type 1 diabetes. Expressed TCRB transcripts were sequenced because the entire RNA isolate underwent reverse transcription. TCRdb's table, derived via immunoSEQ multiplex PCR, lists solely in-frame clones and lacks some. There are a few hundred thousand clones in the sample; about a fifth occur only once, and 0.028% lies in the top ten. To note about this clone: What it recognizes is unknown. Other DNA sequences of this sample code for an identical CDR3.

Germline CDR1 and CDR2: KGHSH and LQKENI. V gave up 0 bases and J gave up 5 bases, with 13 bases separating them. This CDR3 contains 15 residues. Overall study findings and caveats: Moderate but significant shortening of TCRB CDR3s was recorded in all four CD4+ subsets from Type 1 diabetes patients.

Material: naive CD4+ T cells from blood. The sequence derives from a woman aged 40 to 49 with type 1 diabetes. The V and J genes are TRBV18 and TRBJ2-5; the D gene is possibly TRBD2 (6 bases). The CDR3 coding sequence is TGTGCCAGCTCACCACCGTCACTAGGAGGGGAGACCCAGTACTTC. It yields the protein CASSPPSLGGETQYF.